These 24 T cell receptor beta chains were sequenced from one sample in a study of blood T cell repertoires in COVID-19 (dated by TCRdb to the early 2020s). Libraries were built with the immunoSEQ multiplex PCR assay. TCRdb holds this immuneACCESS table with in-frame rearrangements only. Some clones are missing; in checked studies, unresolved V genes explain under half, and the rest has no known cause. The sample has a few hundred thousand clones on record, 80% to 90% of them singletons. The ten largest clonotypes hold just under 9% of the sample. Sample: PBMCs or T cells enriched from blood (not recorded which). The source of these receptors is a middle-aged man who had recovered from COVID-19.

This chain uses TRBV10-1 with TRBJ1-4; D gene uncertain. The CDR3 has 13 amino acids. Trimming removed 5 bases at V and 6 bases at J, with 10 bases between. Germline V lookup: CDR1 WNHNN, CDR2 SYGVQD (reference sequence). The CDR3 region is CASSHGEDEKLFF. Written as DNA, the CDR3 is TGCGCCAGCAGTCATGGGGAGGATGAAAAACTGTTTTTT.

Only a few counts were recorded for this clone. The CDR3: CASSAQGAGEQFF. CDR3 sequence (DNA): TGTGCCAGCAGCGCACAGGGGGCGGGTGAGCAGTTCTTC. J is TRBJ2-1 and V is TRBV7-2, with 9 bases matching TRBD1. This CDR3 has 13 amino acids. Looked up from germline, CDR1 is SGHTA and CDR2 is FQGNSA. After removal of 5 bases from V and 9 bases from J, the junction contained 5 bases not matched to a gene.

This chain connects TRBV19 to TRBJ1-5, with a weak D call TRBD1 (5 bases). The CDR3 has 12 residues. Germline CDR1 reads LNHDA; CDR2 reads SQIVND (reference sequence). V lost 3 bases to trimming and J lost 10 bases, with 10 bases between them. The CDR3 region is CASSIRGRPQHF. As DNA, the CDR3 is TGTGCCAGTAGTATTAGGGGTCGCCCCCAGCATTTT.

This rearrangement joins TRBV5-6 to TRBJ2-7; 8 nucleotides agree with TRBD2. Germline values: CDR1 SGHDT, CDR2 YYEEEE. The CDR3 covers 19 residues. V gave up 4 bases and J gave up 1 base; unmatched junction bases: 19. The CDR3: CASSPPGGVFRENSYEQYF. Here the CDR3 DNA reads TGTGCCAGCAGCCCCCCCGGGGGGGTTTTTAGGGAGAATTCCTACGAGCAGTACTTC.

V is TRBV4-2 and J is TRBJ2-7, with 11 bases matching TRBD2. Germline V gene sequence: CDR1 LGHNA, CDR2 YNFKEQ. CDR3 length: 16 amino acids. The V segment lost 0 bases and the J segment 3 bases; nucleotides outside the gene matches: 4. The CDR3 DNA follows: TGTGCCAGCAGCCAAGAAGCTAGCGGGGGGATCTACGAGCAGTACTTC. It encodes CASSQEASGGIYEQYF.

The chain couples TRBV7-3 to TRBJ2-2; TRBD2 might be the D (6 bases). Trimming left V 5 bases short and J 5 bases short, with 15 bases between. The germline V gene has CDR1 SGHTA and CDR2 FQGTGA. The CDR3 loop spans 15 amino acids. The DNA for the CDR3 is TGTGCCAGCAGCCCGGGTCTCGGGGGAACCGGGGAGCTGTTTTTT. Translating gives CASSPGLGGTGELFF.

The chain combines TRBV4-1 with TRBJ1-6; 7 bases match TRBD1. The J segment lost 7 bases and the V segment lost 1 base, leaving 7 bases of the junction unmatched. Germline-derived CDR1 and CDR2 are MGHRA and YSYEKL. The CDR3 consists of 16 residues. The CDR3 protein is CASSQVQGHVNSPLHF. The CDR3 DNA follows: TGCGCCAGCAGCCAAGTACAGGGGCATGTAAATTCACCCCTCCACTTT.

The CDR3 coding sequence is TGTGCCAGCACCCTAGGGGTAGCGGGAGGGCGTTCCTACGAGCAGTACTTC. This translates into CASTLGVAGGRSYEQYF. The V and J genes are TRBV27 and TRBJ2-7, with 11 bases aligning to TRBD2. The germline gives CDR1 MNHEY, CDR2 SMNVEV (reference sequence). Trimming removed 7 bases from V and 1 base from J; junction bases left unmatched: 12. The CDR3 is 17 amino acids.

The V call is TRBV9, the J call TRBJ1-2; D remains unclear. CDR3 length equals 13 residues. Trimming shortened V by 4 bases and J by 0 bases, and 7 bases separated the two germline ends. Germline assignment: CDR1 SGDLS and CDR2 YYNGEE. CDR3 DNA sequence: TGTGCCAGCAGCCCAAATCCTAACTATGGCTACACCTTC. Its protein is CASSPNPNYGYTF.

The rearrangement uses TRBV5-4 and TRBJ1-3; 8 bases are a match to TRBD1. The V gene's germline CDR1 is SGHNT and CDR2 YYREEE (reference sequence). V lost 4 bases to trimming and J lost 3 bases; unmatched junction nucleotides: 9. The CDR3 is made up of 16 amino acids. CDR3 sequence reads: CASSDQQGEFGNTIYF. The DNA for the CDR3 is TGTGCCAGCAGCGATCAACAGGGGGAGTTTGGAAACACCATATATTTT.

V is TRBV9 and J is TRBJ1-4; D not certain. This CDR3 spans 15 amino acids. CDR1 is SGDLS and CDR2 is YYNGEE in the germline V gene. With 2 bases removed from V and 4 bases from J, the gap between germline ends came to 12 bases. The CDR3 sequence is CASSVGRINNEKLFF. DNA of the CDR3: TGTGCCAGCAGCGTGGGCAGGATTAATAATGAAAAACTGTTTTTT.

The chain is built from TRBV7-6 and TRBJ2-1, with TRBD1 as a possible D gene (6 bases). V shed 5 bases and J shed 0 bases, with 14 bases lying between them. The CDR3 spans 16 residues. The germline V gene encodes CDR1 SGHVS and CDR2 FNYEAQ. In DNA form, the CDR3 reads TGTGCCAGCAGCCCCAGGGGCGCAAGCTCCTACAATGAGCAGTTCTTC. Translation: CASSPRGASSYNEQFF.

The chain is built from TRBV11-1 and TRBJ1-1; 9 bases agree with TRBD1. J lost 1 base, V lost 1 base, and 1 base had no gene match. There are 15 residues in the CDR3. Germline values: CDR1 SGHAT, CDR2 FQDESV (reference sequence). In DNA, the CDR3 is TGTGCCAGCAGCTTAGGGGGACAGGGGAACACTGAAGCTTTCTTT. The encoded protein is CASSLGGQGNTEAFF.

The rearrangement joins TRBV19 to TRBJ2-4; TRBD1 agrees at 10 bases. Trimming removed 6 bases from V and 15 bases from J; junction bases left unmatched: 11. CDR3 length: 13 amino acids. The germline V gene has CDR1 LNHDA and CDR2 SQIVND (reference sequence). CDR3 region: CASRKTGGEAGYF. In DNA form, the CDR3 reads TGTGCCAGTAGGAAGACAGGGGGCGAGGCGGGGTACTTC.

The chain employs TRBV27 and TRBJ2-2, with TRBD2 matching over 15 bases. The CDR3 sequence is 18 residues long. The germline V gene encodes CDR1 MNHEY and CDR2 SMNVEV (reference sequence). J lost 2 bases, V lost 4 bases, and 5 bases had no gene match. CDR3 residues: CASSSGTSGRRNTGELFF. The CDR3 nucleotides read TGTGCCAGCAGTTCCGGGACTAGCGGGAGGAGAAACACCGGGGAGCTGTTTTTT.

The chain recombines TRBV19 with TRBJ1-1, with 8 bases matching TRBD1. Germline trimming cut 7 bases from V and 6 bases from J; bases unmatched to any gene: 10. Germline CDR1 reads LNHDA; CDR2 reads SQIVND (reference sequence). The CDR3 length is 14 residues. CDR3: CASTPRQGASEAFF. CDR3 in DNA: TGTGCCAGTACCCCGCGGCAGGGGGCCTCTGAAGCTTTCTTT.

A single count supports this clone. This chain connects TRBV7-9 to TRBJ2-7; TRBD2 matches at 10 bases. Germline assignment: CDR1 SEHNR and CDR2 FQNEAQ (reference sequence). The CDR3 contains 17 residues. The junction had 10 bases not matched to a gene; V was cut back by 5 bases and J by 0 bases. The CDR3 reads CASSRTSGVPRSYEQYF. The CDR3 DNA is TGTGCCAGCAGCAGGACTAGCGGAGTTCCCCGCTCCTACGAGCAGTACTTC.

This chain links TRBV6-5 with TRBJ2-7; 7 bases agree with TRBD1. The germline V gene encodes CDR1 MNHEY and CDR2 SVGAGI. V was clipped by 4 bases and J by 2 bases; unmatched bases: 5. The CDR3 runs to 14 residues. The CDR3 region is CASSFSQGAYEQYF. The CDR3 region has the DNA TGTGCCAGCAGTTTTTCTCAGGGGGCCTACGAGCAGTACTTC.

This clone was observed once. This sequence joins TRBV20-1 and TRBJ1-6, with 8 bases identical to TRBD1. Germline V gives CDR1 DFQATT, CDR2 SNEGSKA (reference sequence). The J segment lost 7 bases and the V segment lost 4 bases, leaving 3 bases of the junction unmatched. The CDR3 length is 13 residues. The CDR3 loop is CSANDRGNSPLHF. Here the CDR3 DNA reads TGCAGTGCTAATGACAGGGGAAATTCACCCCTCCACTTT.

The chain uses TRBV6-1 and TRBJ2-3; D not certain. Per the germline V gene, CDR1 is MNHNS and CDR2 is SASEGT. This CDR3 has 16 amino acids. V gave up 3 bases and J gave up 2 bases, with 15 bases separating them. CDR3 sequence (DNA): TGTGCCAGCAGTGACCTTTCGCCAGGCTACACAGATACGCAGTATTTT. Its translation is CASSDLSPGYTDTQYF.

Points on this clone: This sample includes further DNA sequences coding for the same CDR3. This chain joins TRBV5-8 and TRBJ1-5; D gene ambiguous. CDR3 length: 12 amino acids. Trimming removed 4 bases from V and 5 bases from J, with 7 bases in between. Germline CDR1 is SGHTS and CDR2 is YDEGEE. CDR3: CASSLRDQPQHF. The CDR3 DNA reads as TGTGCCAGCAGCCTTCGGGATCAGCCCCAGCATTTT.

The chain carries TRBV28 and TRBJ2-1, with D tentatively TRBD1 (5 bases). This CDR3 comprises 16 residues. Germline CDR1 reads MDHEN; CDR2 reads SYDVKM. The ends were cut back, 3 bases at V and 7 bases at J, with 19 bases in the middle. CDR3 DNA sequence: TGTGCCAGCAGTTTTTGGCAGGGATCCTTTGGGAATGAGCAGTTCTTC. Encoded protein: CASSFWQGSFGNEQFF.

The CDR3: CASSPTALNEQFF. In nucleotides, the CDR3 is TGTGCCAGCAGCCCGACTGCCCTCAATGAGCAGTTCTTC. This rearrangement joins TRBV11-2 to TRBJ2-1; D not resolved. This CDR3 is built from 13 residues. V was trimmed by 5 bases and J by 6 bases, leaving 11 bases between them. Looked up from germline, CDR1 is SGHAT and CDR2 is FQNNGV.

This chain joins TRBV5-1 and TRBJ2-1, with unresolved D. The CDR3 contains 14 residues. Trimming left V 4 bases short and J 3 bases short, with 11 bases between. CDR1 and CDR2 from the germline V gene are SGHRS and YFSETQ. The CDR3 loop reads CASSPPQNYNEQFF. The CDR3 region has the DNA TGCGCCAGCAGCCCACCGCAGAACTACAATGAGCAGTTCTTC.